Shown below are 5 T cell receptor beta chains from a single sample sequenced in a study of blood T cell repertoires in COVID-19. Produced via immunoSEQ multiplex PCR; TCRdb's table is partial and in-frame only. The profile shows 100,000 or so clones, about 87% of them singletons. Sequencing was done on a sample of peripheral blood. The receptors shown here come from a man aged 50-60 years with active or convalescent COVID-19.

The V call is TRBV19, the J call TRBJ2-5; TRBD2 matches at 12 bases. CDR1 is LNHDA and CDR2 is SQIVND in the germline V gene (reference sequence). CDR3 length: 16 residues. V shed 7 bases, J shed 6 bases, and the junction held 12 bases outside the gene matches. The CDR3 coding sequence is TGTGCCAGTACCGAGACTAGCGGGGGACAATCACAGACCCAGTACTTC. Translation gives CASTETSGGQSQTQYF.

This clone showed up just once. V and J are TRBV6-5 and TRBJ2-5; the D gene is possibly TRBD2 (5 bases). Germline CDR1 MNHEY, CDR2 SVGAGI. V dropped 7 bases and J dropped 6 bases, with 21 bases sitting between them. The CDR3 consists of 15 residues. For the CDR3, the DNA is TGTGCCAGCACCCGAGCCGAGGACTTCTGGCAGACCCAGTACTTC. Translated: CASTRAEDFWQTQYF.

This rearrangement joins TRBV9 to TRBJ2-3, with a tentative D call TRBD2 (6 bases). The germline V gene encodes CDR1 SGDLS and CDR2 YYNGEE. This CDR3 has 16 residues. With 0 bases removed from V and 1 base from J, the gap between germline ends came to 12 bases. The CDR3 DNA is TGTGCCAGCAGCGTAGGAGGCGGGGTGGGCACAGATACGCAGTATTTT. Protein product: CASSVGGGVGTDTQYF. Based on the CDR3 plus reference TRBV9 and TRBJ2-3, the full variable domain is DSGVTQTPKHLITATGQRVTLRCSPRSGDLSVYWYQQSLDQGLQFLIQYYNGEERAKGNILERFSAQQFPDLHSELNLSSLELGDSALYFCASSVGGGVGTDTQYFGPGTRLTVL.

V usage is TRBV9 and J usage is TRBJ2-5; 7 bases agree with TRBD1. The CDR3 covers 15 residues. Trimming at V came to 0 bases and at J to 5 bases, leaving 7 bases not matched to a gene. In germline, CDR1 is SGDLS, CDR2 YYNGEE. The CDR3 sequence: CASSVARGRLETQYF. In nucleotides, the CDR3 is TGTGCCAGCAGCGTAGCAAGGGGGCGCCTGGAGACCCAGTACTTC.

The rearrangement links TRBV2 to TRBJ2-5; 7 positions match TRBD1. Germline V lookup: CDR1 SNHLY, CDR2 FYNNEI. This CDR3 region has 12 residues. V gave up 9 bases and J gave up 2 bases; unmatched junction bases: 3. CDR3 region: CARGTEQETQYF. The DNA for the CDR3 is TGTGCCAGAGGGACAGAGCAAGAGACCCAGTACTTC.